The clone carrying this TCR beta chain was seen repeatedly, ten times or more. These data originate in a study of T cells in Graves' hyperthyroidism and ophthalmopathy. RNA transcripts gave rise to amplified TCR beta CDR3 regions. TCR CDR3 regions were first amplified by RT-PCR with HTBI primers. TCRdb reprocessed the multiplex PCR reads via MiXCR and lists one record per CDR3 protein. The data contain around 440,000 distinct CDR3 sequences, 15% to 19% of them singletons. PBMCs were sourced from approximately 10 ml fresh peripheral blood. The V end lost 2 bases, the J end lost 5 bases, and 9 bases lay between the germline ends. Germline V gene lookup returns CDR1 MNHEY and CDR2 SVGEGT. This CDR3 has 14 residues.

Input material: blood. The receptor's source is a woman in her late teens or twenties with Graves' hyperthyroidism. V and J are TRBV6-2 or TRBV6-3 and TRBJ2-2; the D gene is possibly TRBD2 (5 bases). The CDR3 is CASSYGRTTGELFF. CDR3 nucleotides: TGTGCCAGCAGTTACGGACGGACTACCGGGGAGCTGTTTTTT.